One sample yielded the 14 T cell receptor beta chains listed below, sequenced in a study of blood T cell repertoires in COVID-19. Profiled with immunoSEQ multiplex PCR; TCRdb holds only in-frame clones, not every one. The profile shows about 170,000 clones, just under 95% of them singletons. Sequencing input: peripheral blood. These receptors were collected from a woman in her forties or fifties with acute or convalescent COVID-19.

The rearrangement uses TRBV14 and TRBJ2-4, with 9 bases aligning to TRBD1. The CDR3 length is 13 residues. V lost 1 base, J lost 10 bases, and 2 bases stayed unmatched. Per the germline V gene, CDR1 is SGHDN and CDR2 is FVKESK. CDR3 coding DNA: TGTGCCAGCAGCCAAGGACAGGGGGGGATTCAGTACTTC. Translated: CASSQGQGGIQYF. Combining the CDR3 with reference TRBV14 and TRBJ2-4 gives the whole variable domain EAGVTQFPSHSVIEKGQTVTLRCDPISGHDNLYWYRRVMGKEIKFLLHFVKESKQDESGMPNNRFLAERTGGTYSTLKVQPAELEDSGVYFCASSQGQGGIQYFGAGTRLSVL.

The V call is TRBV5-1, the J call TRBJ2-1; D is undetermined. V gave up 0 bases and J gave up 2 bases, with 12 bases separating them. CDR3 length: 16 residues. CDR1 SGHRS and CDR2 YFSETQ come from the germline V gene. CDR3 amino acids: CASSLALTPTYNEQFF. The CDR3 DNA reads as TGCGCCAGCAGCTTGGCGTTGACACCCACCTACAATGAGCAGTTCTTC. Complete variable domain (other parts from reference TRBV5-1 and TRBJ2-1): KAGVTQTPRYLIKTRGQQVTLSCSPISGHRSVSWYQQTPGQGLQFLFEYFSETQRNKGNFPGRFSGRQFSNSRSEMNVSTLELGDSALYLCASSLALTPTYNEQFFGPGTRLTVL.

The genes are TRBV11-2 and TRBJ1-3, with 9 bases matching TRBD1. The J segment lost 2 bases and the V segment lost 5 bases, leaving 10 bases of the junction unmatched. Germline-derived CDR1 and CDR2 are SGHAT and FQNNGV. The CDR3 has 17 amino acids. CDR3 DNA: TGTGCCAGCAGCCGGGGGGTGGGACAGGGTGCTGGAAACACCATATATTTT. Translation: CASSRGVGQGAGNTIYF.

The chain recombines TRBV7-6 with TRBJ2-3, with 9 bases lining up with TRBD2. The CDR3 is made up of 17 amino acids. V dropped 5 bases and J dropped 1; count of bases not matched to a gene: 10. Germline V CDR1 and CDR2: SGHVS, FNYEAQ. CDR3: CASSEYRTSERTDTQYF. CDR3 in DNA: TGTGCCAGCAGCGAATACCGGACTAGCGAACGCACAGATACGCAGTATTTT. Full variable domain (remainder filled in from reference TRBV7-6 and TRBJ2-3): GAGVSQSPRYKVTKRGQDVALRCDPISGHVSLYWYRQALGQGPEFLTYFNYEAQQDKSGLPNDRFSAERPEGSISTLTIQRTEQRDSAMYRCASSEYRTSERTDTQYFGPGTRLTVL.

In nucleotides, the CDR3 is TGTGCCAGTAGTGCAAGCACAGGGGGCAACTATGGCTACACCTTC. This sequence encodes CASSASTGGNYGYTF. The chain carries TRBV19 and TRBJ1-2, with TRBD1 matching over 9 bases. The germline CDR1 and CDR2 sequences are LNHDA and SQIVND (reference sequence). The CDR3 is 15 amino acids. Unmatched junction bases numbered 6, after V lost 5 bases and J lost 2 bases.

In its sample, this clone was seen once. This rearrangement joins TRBV2 to TRBJ1-6, with 10 bases identical to TRBD1. This CDR3 is 22 amino acids long. Germline V gene sequence: CDR1 SNHLY, CDR2 FYNNEI. The trim removed 6 bases at V and 7 bases at J, leaving 27 bases unmatched. The CDR3 reads CASSGSRDRGSRAPSLNSPLHF. In nucleotides, the CDR3 is TGTGCCAGCAGCGGTTCCCGGGACAGGGGTTCTCGCGCGCCGAGTCTGAATTCACCCCTCCACTTT.

The gene calls are TRBV6-4 and TRBJ2-5; 9 bases agree with TRBD1. Germline trimming cut 8 bases from V and 2 bases from J; bases unmatched to any gene: 9. This CDR3 has 15 amino acids. Per germline, CDR1 MRHNA and CDR2 SNTAGT. For the CDR3, the DNA is TGTGCCAGCCTTCATCGGACAGGGGCTCAAGAGACCCAGTACTTC. Protein: CASLHRTGAQETQYF.

As DNA, the CDR3 is TGCGCCAGCAGCCAGAACAGGGGGCGCATCTACGAGCAGTACTTC. It yields the protein CASSQNRGRIYEQYF. The V call is TRBV4-3, the J call TRBJ2-7, with TRBD1 matching over 9 bases. This CDR3 has 15 residues. Germline CDR1 and CDR2: LGHNA and YSLEER. V lost 3 bases to trimming and J lost 3 bases; unmatched junction nucleotides: 6.

This chain uses TRBV30 with TRBJ1-3; 7 nucleotides match TRBD1. The CDR3 totals 16 residues. The J segment lost 0 bases and the V segment lost 3 bases, leaving 8 bases of the junction unmatched. Germline V gives CDR1 GTSNPN, CDR2 SVGIG (reference sequence). CDR3: CAWRDQTGRSGNTIYF. DNA for the CDR3: TGTGCCTGGAGGGACCAGACAGGGCGCTCTGGAAACACCATATATTTT.

V usage is TRBV29-1 and J usage is TRBJ2-3; 10 bases map to TRBD1. The germline V gene encodes CDR1 SQVTM and CDR2 ANQGSEA. There are 15 residues in the CDR3. J lost 1 base, V lost 4 bases, and 5 bases had no gene match. For the CDR3, the DNA is TGCAGCGTTGCCCGAGGGACAGGGGGCACAGATACGCAGTATTTT. Protein: CSVARGTGGTDTQYF.

The gene calls are TRBV7-8 and TRBJ2-7; D unresolved. The CDR3 extends over 15 amino acids. V was cut by 1 base and J by 9 bases, with 19 bases left in between. Germline CDR1 reads SGHVS; CDR2 reads FQNEAQ. DNA for the CDR3: TGTGCCAGCAGCTTAGGTGCGAGATCTTACGAGCGGCAGTACTTC. Protein: CASSLGARSYERQYF.

The V and J genes are TRBV18 and TRBJ2-7; 8 positions agree with TRBD1. V was pared by 3 bases and J by 6 bases, with 10 bases of the junction left unmatched. This CDR3 region has 15 residues. Germline lookup yields CDR1 KGHSH and CDR2 LQKENI. CDR3 nucleotide sequence: TGTGCCAGCTCACCCGGACAGGGCGGTAACGGCGAGCAGTACTTC. Residues: CASSPGQGGNGEQYF.

This clone has more than one count but fewer than ten. The DNA of the CDR3 is TGTGCCAGCAGTTCCCCGGGGACTATCTACAATGAGCAGTTCTTC. Protein product: CASSSPGTIYNEQFF. The genes are TRBV6-2 or TRBV6-3 and TRBJ2-1, with 7 nucleotides matching TRBD2. CDR3 length: 15 amino acids. The junction had 6 bases not matched to a gene; V was cut back by 4 bases and J by 3 bases. Germline lookup yields CDR1 MNHEY and CDR2 SVGEGT.

CDR3 in amino acids: CASNRENEKLFF. The CDR3, as DNA: TGTGCCAGTAACAGGGAAAATGAAAAACTGTTTTTT. The rearrangement links TRBV19 to TRBJ1-4; a weak D match, TRBD1 (6 bases). The CDR3 covers 12 residues. Trimming took 7 bases from V and 5 from J, leaving 8 bases between them. In germline, CDR1 is LNHDA, CDR2 SQIVND (reference sequence).